This T cell receptor (beta chain) derives from a study of patients and donors after allogeneic stem cell transplantation. CDR1 and CDR2 (germline): LGHNT, FRNRAP. Trimming shortened V by 6 bases and J by 2 bases, and 14 bases separated the two germline ends. The CDR3 runs to 15 residues. TCRdb passed the RT-PCR reads through MiXCR, listing each CDR3 protein once. The data hold 800,000 to 1,000,000 distinct CDR3 sequences, with roughly 18% observed a single time. The chain carries TRBV12-5 and TRBJ2-1; TRBD2 is a possible D gene (7 bases). Material: blood, either unsorted or a sorted T cell fraction (not recorded which). The clonotype originates from a human donor who was either an allogeneic HSCT recipient or a stem cell or donor lymphocyte infusion donor (not recorded which). It is not recorded whose cells these are; they may come from a transplant donor. For the CDR3, the DNA is TGTGCTAGTGGCTGGGGGCTAGCGGCCTACAATGAGCAGTTCTTC. Protein sequence: CASGWGLAAYNEQFF.